This T cell receptor beta chain is drawn from a study of blood T cells in healthy people across ages. Note on this clonotype: A read error may produce the germline difference seen at one junction end.

This CDR3 is built from 12 residues. Per germline, CDR1 SQVTM and CDR2 ANQGSEA. Primed by a sample-barcoded 5' primer and a J-beta primer mix, a second PCR proceeded for about 6 to 11 cycles. TCRdb fed the 5' RACE reads into MiXCR, producing one record per CDR3 protein. The sample consists of around 800,000 distinct CDR3 sequences, roughly 26% of them appearing once. This same sample was also part of a study on T cells of mothers and their children.

Sample: blood. The origin of this receptor is a boy between 10 and 17 years old in good health. The J gene is TRBJ1-1, the V gene TRBV29-1, with D hard to call. CDR3 coding DNA: TGCTGCGTTGCTCACATGAACACTGAAGCTTTCTTT. Translation gives CCVAHMNTEAFF.